This TCR beta chain came from a study of shared clonotypes between healthy human individuals. Unsorted samples relied on 89 million or so PBMCs, which served as the source of genomic DNA. Under the authors' procedure: Quality scores were absent from the junction-only immunoSEQ sequences, so filtering differed. TCRdb's copy holds only in-frame clones and misses some; the assay was immunoSEQ multiplex PCR. V, J and clone size are taken as reported in that table, and D and trimming were inferred from the DNA itself. The data show roughly 500,000 clones, roughly 80% seen once. J gave up 6 bases and V 4 bases, and 5 bases lay outside the gene matches. Looked up from germline, CDR1 is SNHLY and CDR2 is FYNNEI. CDR3 size: 15 residues.

The origin of this receptor is a woman aged 40 to 50 in good health. Some clones in this sample may be carry-over from other donors' samples. Material for sequencing was PBMCs. The chain joins TRBV2 to TRBJ2-1, with TRBD2 matching over 11 bases. CDR3: CASSASGGLGNEQFF. In DNA, the CDR3 is TGTGCCAGCAGTGCTAGCGGGGGGTTAGGCAATGAGCAGTTCTTC.